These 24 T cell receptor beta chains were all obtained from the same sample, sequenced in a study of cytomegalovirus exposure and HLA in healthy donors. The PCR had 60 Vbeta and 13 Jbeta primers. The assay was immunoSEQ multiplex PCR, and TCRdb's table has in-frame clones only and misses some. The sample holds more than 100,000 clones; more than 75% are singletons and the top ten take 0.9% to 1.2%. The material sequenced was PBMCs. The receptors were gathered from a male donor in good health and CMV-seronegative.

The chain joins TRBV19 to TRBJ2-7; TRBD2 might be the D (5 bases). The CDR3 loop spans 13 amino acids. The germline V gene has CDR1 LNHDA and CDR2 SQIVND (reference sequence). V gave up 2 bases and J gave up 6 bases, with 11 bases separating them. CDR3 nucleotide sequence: TGTGCCAGTAGTATAATAGAGGGTGCCGAGCAGTACTTC. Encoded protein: CASSIIEGAEQYF.

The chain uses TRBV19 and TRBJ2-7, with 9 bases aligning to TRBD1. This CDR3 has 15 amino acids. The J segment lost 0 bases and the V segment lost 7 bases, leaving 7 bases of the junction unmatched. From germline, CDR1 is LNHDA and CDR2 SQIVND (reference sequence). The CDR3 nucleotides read TGTGCCAGTACCGCCGGGACAGGGAACTCCTACGAGCAGTACTTC. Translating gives CASTAGTGNSYEQYF.

The CDR3 region has the DNA TGTGCCAGCAGCCGCGGACAGTTCTACGAGCAGTACTTC. Amino acids: CASSRGQFYEQYF. V usage is TRBV7-2 and J usage is TRBJ2-7; a possible D gene is TRBD1 (6 bases). The germline gives CDR1 SGHTA, CDR2 FQGNSA. The CDR3 consists of 13 residues. With 5 bases removed from V and 3 bases from J, the gap between germline ends came to 11 bases.

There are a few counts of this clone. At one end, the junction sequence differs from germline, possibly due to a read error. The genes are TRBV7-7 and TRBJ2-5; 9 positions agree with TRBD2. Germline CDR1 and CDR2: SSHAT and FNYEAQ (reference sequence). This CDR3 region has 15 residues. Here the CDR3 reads CASSLGRGGHETQYF. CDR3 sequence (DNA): TGTGCTAGCAGCTTAGGGCGGGGGGGCCACGAGACCCAGTACTTC.

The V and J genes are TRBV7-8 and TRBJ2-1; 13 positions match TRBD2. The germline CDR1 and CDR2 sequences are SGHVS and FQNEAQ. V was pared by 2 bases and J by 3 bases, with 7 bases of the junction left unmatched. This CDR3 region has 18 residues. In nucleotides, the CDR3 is TGTGCCAGCAGCTTACAAGGACTAGCGGGGGACCTCTACAATGAGCAGTTCTTC. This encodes CASSLQGLAGDLYNEQFF.

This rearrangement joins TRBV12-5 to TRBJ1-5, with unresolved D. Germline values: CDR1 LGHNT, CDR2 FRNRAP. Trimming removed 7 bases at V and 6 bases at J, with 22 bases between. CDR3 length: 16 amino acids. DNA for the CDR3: TGTGCTAGTGCTGTTCAAGTGGGGTCGGAGGCTCAGCCCCAGCATTTT. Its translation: CASAVQVGSEAQPQHF.

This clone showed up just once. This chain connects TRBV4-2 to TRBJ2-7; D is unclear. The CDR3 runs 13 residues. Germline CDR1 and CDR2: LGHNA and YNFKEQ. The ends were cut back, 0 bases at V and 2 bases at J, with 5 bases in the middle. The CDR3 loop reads CASSQDLPYEQYF. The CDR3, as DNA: TGTGCCAGCAGCCAAGATCTCCCCTACGAGCAGTACTTC.

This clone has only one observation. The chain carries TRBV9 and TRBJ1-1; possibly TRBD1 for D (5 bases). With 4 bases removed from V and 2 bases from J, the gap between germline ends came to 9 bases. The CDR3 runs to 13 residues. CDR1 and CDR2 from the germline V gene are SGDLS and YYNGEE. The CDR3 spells CASSTGVNTEAFF. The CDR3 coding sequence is TGTGCCAGCAGCACAGGTGTCAACACTGAAGCTTTCTTT.

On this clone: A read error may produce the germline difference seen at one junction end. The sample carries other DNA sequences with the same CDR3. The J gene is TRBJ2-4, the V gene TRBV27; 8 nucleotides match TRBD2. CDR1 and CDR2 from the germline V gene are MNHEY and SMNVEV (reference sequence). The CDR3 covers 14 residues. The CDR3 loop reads CASSDGLAKNIQYF. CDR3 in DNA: TGTGCCAGCAGTGACGGACTAGCCAAGAACATTCAGTACTTC.

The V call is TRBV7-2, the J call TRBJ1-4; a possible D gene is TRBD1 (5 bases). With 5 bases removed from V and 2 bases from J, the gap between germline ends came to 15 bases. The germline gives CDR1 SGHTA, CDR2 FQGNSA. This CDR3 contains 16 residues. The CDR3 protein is CASSPSGGRTNEKLFF. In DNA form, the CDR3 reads TGTGCCAGCAGCCCGAGCGGGGGTAGGACTAATGAAAAACTGTTTTTT.

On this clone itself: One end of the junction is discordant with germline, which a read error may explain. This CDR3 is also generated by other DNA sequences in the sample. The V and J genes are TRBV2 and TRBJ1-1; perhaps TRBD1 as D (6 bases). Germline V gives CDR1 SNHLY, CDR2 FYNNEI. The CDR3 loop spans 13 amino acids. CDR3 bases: TGTGCCAGTAGAGGACAGTTTAACACTGAGGCTTTCTTT. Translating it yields CASRGQFNTEAFF.

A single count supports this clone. CDR3 loop: CASSDGTYNSPLHF. The CDR3 nucleotides are TGTGCCAGCAGCGATGGGACATATAATTCACCCCTCCACTTT. V usage is TRBV7-9 and J usage is TRBJ1-6, with D maybe TRBD1 (6 bases). Trimming took 5 bases from V and 4 from J, leaving 9 bases between them. The CDR3 sequence is 14 residues long. Germline V gene data show CDR1 as SEHNR and CDR2 as FQNEAQ (reference sequence). The entire variable domain, with the rest obtained from reference TRBV7-9 and TRBJ1-6, is as follows: DTGVSQNPRHKITKRGQNVTFRCDPISEHNRLYWYRQTLGQGPEFLTYFQNEAQLEKSRLLSDRFSAERPKGSFSTLEIQRTEQGDSAMYLCASSDGTYNSPLHFGNGTRLTVT.

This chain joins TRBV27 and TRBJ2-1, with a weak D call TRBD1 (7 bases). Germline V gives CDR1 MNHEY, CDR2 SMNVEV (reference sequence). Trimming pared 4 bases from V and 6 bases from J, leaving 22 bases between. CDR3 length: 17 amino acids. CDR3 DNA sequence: TGTGCCAGCAGTTGGGGGTCCGGGACAGCGGGTTTCAATGAGCAGTTCTTC. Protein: CASSWGSGTAGFNEQFF.

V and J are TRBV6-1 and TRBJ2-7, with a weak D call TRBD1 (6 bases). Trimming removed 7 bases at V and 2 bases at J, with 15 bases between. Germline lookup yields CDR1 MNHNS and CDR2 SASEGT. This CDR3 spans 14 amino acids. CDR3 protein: CASNPGHQTYEQYF. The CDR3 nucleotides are TGTGCCAGCAACCCGGGACACCAGACCTACGAGCAGTACTTC.

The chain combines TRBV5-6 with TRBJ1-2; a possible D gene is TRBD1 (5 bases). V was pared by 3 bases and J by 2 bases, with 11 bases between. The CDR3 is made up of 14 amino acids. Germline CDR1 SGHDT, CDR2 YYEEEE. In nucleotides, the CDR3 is TGTGCCAGCAGCTCGGCACAGGCCAACTATGGCTACACCTTC. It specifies CASSSAQANYGYTF.

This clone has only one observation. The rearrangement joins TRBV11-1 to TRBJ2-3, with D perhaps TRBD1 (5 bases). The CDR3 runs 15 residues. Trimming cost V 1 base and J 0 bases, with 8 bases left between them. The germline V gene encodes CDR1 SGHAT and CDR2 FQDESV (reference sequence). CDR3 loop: CASSLGQGSTDTQYF. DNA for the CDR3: TGTGCCAGCAGCTTAGGGCAGGGTAGCACAGATACGCAGTATTTT.

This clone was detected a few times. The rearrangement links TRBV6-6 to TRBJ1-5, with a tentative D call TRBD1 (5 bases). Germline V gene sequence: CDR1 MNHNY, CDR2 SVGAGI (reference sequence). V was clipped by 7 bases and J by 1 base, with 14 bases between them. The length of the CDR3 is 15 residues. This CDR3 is CASIRQRGSNQPQHF. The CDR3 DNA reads TGTGCCAGCATTCGACAGCGTGGGAGCAATCAGCCCCAGCATTTT.

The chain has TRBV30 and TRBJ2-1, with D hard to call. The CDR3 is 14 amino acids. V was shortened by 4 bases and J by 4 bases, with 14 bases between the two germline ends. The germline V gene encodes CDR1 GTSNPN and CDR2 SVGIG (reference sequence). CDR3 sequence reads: CAWISRSLYNEQFF. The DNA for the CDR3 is TGTGCCTGGATATCTCGGTCCCTTTACAATGAGCAGTTCTTC.

The CDR3 protein is CASSQVGRYNEQFF. CDR3 coding DNA: TGTGCCAGCAGCCAAGTGGGCAGGTACAATGAGCAGTTCTTC. The rearrangement joins TRBV4-2 to TRBJ2-1; no definite D call. CDR3 length equals 14 residues. Trimming took off 1 base at V and 4 bases at J, with 8 bases between the two ends. The germline V gene has CDR1 LGHNA and CDR2 YNFKEQ.

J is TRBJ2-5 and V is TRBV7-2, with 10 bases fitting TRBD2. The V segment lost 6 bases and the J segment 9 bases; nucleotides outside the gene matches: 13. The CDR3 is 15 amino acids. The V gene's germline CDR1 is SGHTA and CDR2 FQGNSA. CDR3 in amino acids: CASRPTSGAFGAQYF. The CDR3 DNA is TGTGCCAGCAGGCCTACTAGCGGGGCTTTTGGAGCCCAGTACTTC.

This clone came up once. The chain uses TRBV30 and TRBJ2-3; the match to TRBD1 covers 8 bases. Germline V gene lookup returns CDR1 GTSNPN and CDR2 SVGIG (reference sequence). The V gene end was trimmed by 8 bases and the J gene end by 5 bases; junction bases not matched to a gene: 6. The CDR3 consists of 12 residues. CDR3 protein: CAGGTGGDTQYF. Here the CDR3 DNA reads TGTGCCGGGGGGACAGGAGGAGATACGCAGTATTTT.

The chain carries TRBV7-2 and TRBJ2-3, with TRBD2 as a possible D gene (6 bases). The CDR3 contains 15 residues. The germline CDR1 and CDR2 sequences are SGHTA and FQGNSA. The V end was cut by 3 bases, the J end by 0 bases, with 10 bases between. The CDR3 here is CASSLTGLSTDTQYF. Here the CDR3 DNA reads TGTGCCAGCAGCTTGACGGGACTCAGCACAGATACGCAGTATTTT.

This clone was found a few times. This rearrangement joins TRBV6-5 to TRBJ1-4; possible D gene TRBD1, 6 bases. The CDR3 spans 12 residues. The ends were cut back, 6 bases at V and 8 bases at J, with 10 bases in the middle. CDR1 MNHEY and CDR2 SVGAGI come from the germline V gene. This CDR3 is CASRQGGEKLFF. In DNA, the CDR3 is TGTGCCAGCAGACAGGGTGGAGAAAAACTGTTTTTT.

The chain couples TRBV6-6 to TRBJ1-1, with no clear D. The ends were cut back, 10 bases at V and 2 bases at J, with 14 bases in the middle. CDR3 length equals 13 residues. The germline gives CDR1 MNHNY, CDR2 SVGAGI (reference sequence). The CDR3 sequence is CANGRGANTEAFF. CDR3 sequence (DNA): TGTGCCAACGGCCGGGGAGCAAACACTGAAGCTTTCTTT.